This passage covers 5 T cell receptor beta chains from one sample sequenced in a study of blood T cell repertoires in COVID-19. The protocol was immunoSEQ multiplex PCR, while the TCRdb copy is restricted to in-frame clones and leaves out a portion. The repertoire holds roughly 320,000 clones, with roughly 85% as singletons. The sample was peripheral blood. The receptor source for this set is a human donor in a cohort sampled during active COVID-19.

The chain's CDR3 is CASSFGAAGGYTF. The CDR3 nucleotides are TGTGCCAGCAGTTTTGGGGCAGCGGGTGGCTACACCTTC. The chain joins TRBV12-3 or TRBV12-4 to TRBJ1-2; TRBD1 might be the D (5 bases). Deletions cut 3 bases from V and 7 bases from J, with 12 bases between. The CDR3 is 13 residues long.

Concerning this clone: Its ends do not fully match the called genes, so a read error is possible. The chain has TRBV7-2 and TRBJ1-2; D remains unclear. The CDR3 has 13 residues. Looked up from germline, CDR1 is SGHTA and CDR2 is FQGNSA. The CDR3 DNA follows: TGTGCCAGCAGCTTAGGTTCTGACTACGGCTACACCTTC. This codes for CASSLGSDYGYTF.

CDR3 residues: CATSTLQGGQEKLFF. In DNA form, the CDR3 reads TGTGCCACCAGCACTCTACAGGGCGGTCAAGAAAAACTGTTTTTT. The chain uses TRBV15 and TRBJ1-4, with D perhaps TRBD1 (6 bases). This CDR3 region has 15 residues. V lost 4 bases to trimming and J lost 8 bases, with 17 bases between them. CDR1 is LNHNV, CDR2 YYDKDF, per germline (reference sequence).

In nucleotides, the CDR3 is TGTGCCAGCAGTTCCTACTGGAGCTCTGGAAACACCATATATTTT. Translation gives CASSSYWSSGNTIYF. The J gene is TRBJ1-3, the V gene TRBV6-5; D is uncertain. CDR1 is MNHEY and CDR2 is SVGAGI in the germline V gene. The CDR3 runs 15 residues. Trimming left V 4 bases short and J 0 bases short, with 10 bases between.

This CDR3 is CASSYSTGVYGYTF. The DNA of the CDR3 is TGTGCCAGCAGTTACTCGACAGGAGTCTATGGCTACACCTTC. This rearrangement joins TRBV6-5 to TRBJ1-2; D possibly corresponds to TRBD1 (6 bases). The CDR3 has 14 amino acids. Germline-derived CDR1 and CDR2 are MNHEY and SVGAGI. V lost 0 bases and J 4 bases, leaving 9 bases between the germline ends.